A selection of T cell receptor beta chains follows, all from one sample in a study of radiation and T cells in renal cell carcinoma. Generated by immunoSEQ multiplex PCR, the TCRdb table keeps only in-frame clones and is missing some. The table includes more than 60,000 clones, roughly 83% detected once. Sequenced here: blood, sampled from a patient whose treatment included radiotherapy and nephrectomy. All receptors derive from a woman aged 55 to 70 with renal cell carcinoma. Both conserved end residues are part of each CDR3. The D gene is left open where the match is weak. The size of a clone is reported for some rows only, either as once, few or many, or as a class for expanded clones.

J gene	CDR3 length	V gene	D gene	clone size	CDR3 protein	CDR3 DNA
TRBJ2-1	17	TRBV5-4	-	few	CASSSIVPRVLYNEQFF	TGTGCCAGCAGCTCGATTGTCCCGCGGGTTTTATACAATGAGCAGTTCTTC
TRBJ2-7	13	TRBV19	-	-	CASSIASSYEQYF	TGTGCCAGTAGTATAGCGTCGTCCTACGAGCAGTACTTC
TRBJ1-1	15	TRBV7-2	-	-	CASSPGVPPGTEAFF	TGTGCCAGCAGCCCGGGGGTCCCACCGGGCACTGAAGCTTTCTTT
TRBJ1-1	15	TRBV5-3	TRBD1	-	CARTLDRGLNTEAFF	TGTGCCAGAACCTTGGACAGGGGATTGAACACTGAAGCTTTCTTT
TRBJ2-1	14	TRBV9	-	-	CASSPNFSYNEQFF	TGTGCCAGCAGCCCGAATTTCTCATACAATGAGCAGTTCTTC
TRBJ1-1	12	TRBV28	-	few	CASSLRGTEAFF	TGTGCCAGCAGTTTACGGGGGACGGAAGCTTTCTTT
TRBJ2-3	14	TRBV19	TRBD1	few	CASTTGQGTDTQYF	TGTGCCAGTACCACAGGACAGGGGACAGATACGCAGTATTTT
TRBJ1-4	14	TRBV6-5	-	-	CASSYSSEGEKLFF	TGTGCCAGCAGTTACTCCTCCGAGGGGGAAAAACTGTTTTTT
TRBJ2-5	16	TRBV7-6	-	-	CASSLHVGRGGETQYF	TGTGCCAGCAGCTTGCATGTGGGCAGGGGAGGAGAGACCCAGTACTTC
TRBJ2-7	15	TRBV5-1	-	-	CASSLDRGGEYEQYF	TGCGCCAGCAGCTTGGATAGAGGGGGTGAGTACGAGCAGTACTTC
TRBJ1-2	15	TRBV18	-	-	CASSPTDRSSYGYTF	TGTGCCAGCTCACCGACCGACAGGAGCTCCTATGGCTACACCTTC
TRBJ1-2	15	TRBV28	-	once	CASTTLGSRESGYTF	TGTGCCAGCACCACCTTAGGGTCCAGGGAATCTGGCTACACCTTC
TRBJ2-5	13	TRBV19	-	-	CASSMNTQETQYF	TGTGCCAGTAGTATGAATACCCAAGAGACCCAGTACTTC
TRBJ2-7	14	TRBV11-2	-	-	CASSSGGTNYEQYF	TGTGCCAGCAGCTCTGGGGGGACAAACTACGAGCAGTACTTC
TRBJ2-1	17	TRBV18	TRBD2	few	CASSPGLGVSSYNEQFF	TGTGCCAGCTCACCGGGACTAGGAGTAAGCTCCTACAATGAGCAGTTCTTC
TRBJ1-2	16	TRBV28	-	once	CASSSPGALSVYGYTF	TGTGCCAGCAGTTCCCCGGGGGCCCTTAGCGTCTATGGCTACACCTTC
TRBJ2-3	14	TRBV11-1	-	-	CASSLDGTTDTQYF	TGTGCCAGCAGCTTAGACGGGACCACAGATACGCAGTATTTT
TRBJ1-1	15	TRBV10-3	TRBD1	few	CAISGTSRGGTEAFF	TGTGCCATCAGTGGCACGTCCAGGGGGGGAACTGAAGCTTTCTTT
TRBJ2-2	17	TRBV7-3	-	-	CASSLTLGSLGTGELFF	TGTGCCAGCAGCTTAACCTTAGGCAGTTTGGGAACCGGGGAGCTGTTTTTT
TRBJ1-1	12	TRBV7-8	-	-	CASSSPAGKAFF	TGTGCCAGCAGCTCCCCGGCGGGGAAAGCTTTCTTT
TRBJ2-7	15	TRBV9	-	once	CASSVGSGTYYEQYF	TGTGCCAGCAGCGTAGGAAGTGGGACGTACTACGAGCAGTACTTC
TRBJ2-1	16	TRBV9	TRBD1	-	CASSVEWTGGGHEQFF	TGTGCCAGCAGCGTAGAGTGGACAGGGGGCGGCCATGAGCAGTTCTTC
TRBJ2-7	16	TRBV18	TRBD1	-	CASSPGMGQGSSEQYF	TGTGCCAGCTCACCCGGAATGGGACAGGGGAGCTCCGAGCAGTACTTC
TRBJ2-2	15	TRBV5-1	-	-	CASSFYKGNTGELFF	TGCGCCAGCAGCTTTTATAAGGGGAACACCGGGGAGCTGTTTTTT
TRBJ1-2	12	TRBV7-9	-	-	CASSLLGRDYTF	TGTGCCAGCAGCTTGTTAGGGCGCGACTACACCTTC
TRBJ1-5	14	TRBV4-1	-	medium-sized	CASSEGRTGQPQHF	TGCGCCAGCAGCGAAGGTAGAACTGGGCAGCCCCAGCATTTT
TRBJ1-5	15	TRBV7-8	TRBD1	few	CASSSQGISNQPQHF	TGTGCCAGCAGTTCACAGGGGATCAGCAATCAGCCCCAGCATTTT
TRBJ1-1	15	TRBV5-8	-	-	CASSSPQTLNTEAFF	TGTGCCAGCAGCTCCCCACAGACCTTGAACACTGAAGCTTTCTTT
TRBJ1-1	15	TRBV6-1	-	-	CASSQDRGKGTEAFF	TGTGCCAGCAGCCAGGACCGGGGAAAGGGGACTGAAGCTTTCTTT
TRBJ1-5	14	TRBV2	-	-	CASRGGQGLQPQHF	TGTGCCAGCAGAGGGGGGCAGGGTCTTCAGCCCCAGCATTTT
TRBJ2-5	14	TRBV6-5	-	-	CASSFRAVQETQYF	TGTGCCAGCAGTTTCCGCGCGGTACAAGAGACCCAGTACTTC
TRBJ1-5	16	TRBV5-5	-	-	CASSLIHGYSNQPQHF	TGTGCCAGCAGCTTGATTCACGGGTATAGCAATCAGCCCCAGCATTTT
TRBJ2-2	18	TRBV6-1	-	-	CASSEAPGGRGITGELFF	TGTGCCAGCAGTGAAGCGCCGGGCGGCAGGGGAATCACCGGGGAGCTGTTTTTT
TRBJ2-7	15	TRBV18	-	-	CASSPTTMRPYEQYF	TGTGCCAGCTCACCTACGACAATGCGACCCTACGAGCAGTACTTC
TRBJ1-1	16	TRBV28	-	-	CASSLVRSLWNTEAFF	TGTGCCAGCAGTTTAGTCAGGTCCCTCTGGAACACTGAAGCTTTCTTT
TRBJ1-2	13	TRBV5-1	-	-	CASSPTGNYGYTF	TGCGCCAGCAGTCCAACAGGGAACTATGGCTACACCTTC
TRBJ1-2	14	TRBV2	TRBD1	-	CASSIRTGEYGYTF	TGTGCCAGCAGTATACGGACAGGGGAGTATGGCTACACCTTC
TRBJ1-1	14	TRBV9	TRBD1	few	CASSVAWDSTEAFF	TGTGCCAGCAGCGTGGCATGGGACAGCACTGAAGCTTTCTTT
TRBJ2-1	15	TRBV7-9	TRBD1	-	CASSPTTGTHNEQFF	TGTGCCAGCAGCCCGACGACAGGGACCCACAATGAGCAGTTCTTC
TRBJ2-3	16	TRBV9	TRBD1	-	CASSPGQGTSTDTQYF	TGTGCCAGCAGCCCAGGACAGGGGACGAGCACAGATACGCAGTATTTT
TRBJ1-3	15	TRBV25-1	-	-	CASSDAPLSGNTIYF	TGTGCCAGCAGTGACGCCCCCCTCTCTGGAAACACCATATATTTT
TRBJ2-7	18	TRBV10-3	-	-	CAISDSSGTQTFSYEQYF	TGTGCCATCAGCGATTCCTCCGGGACACAAACTTTCTCCTACGAGCAGTACTTC
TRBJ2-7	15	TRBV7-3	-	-	CASSPGGSGTYEQYF	TGTGCCAGCAGCCCGGGCGGCAGCGGCACCTACGAGCAGTACTTC